Below, one T cell receptor beta chain is given with its context. There are 13 residues in the CDR3. V was shortened by 6 bases and J by 4 bases, with 9 bases between the two germline ends. Per the germline V gene, CDR1 is LNHNV and CDR2 is YYDKDF (reference sequence). Original analysis: Nucleated cell number was recorded as an estimate derived from reference gene primer amplification. TCRdb keeps only in-frame clones here, not all; method: immunoSEQ multiplex PCR. The V and J calls and clone size come from that table; D and trimming were worked out from the DNA. The table has about 210,000 clones, 88% seen once. These data come from a study of blood T cell repertoires in COVID-19. Study details: The origin of the acute and convalescent COVID-19 samples was the United States, Italy and Spain. The analysed material was cDNA or gDNA that came from T cells, B-cell-depleted T cells, or PBMCs.

This TCR came from a man between 65 and 79 years old with acute or convalescent COVID-19. Sequences were obtained from peripheral blood. The chain couples TRBV15 to TRBJ2-2; possibly TRBD1 for D (5 bases). The CDR3 protein is CATRLGPTGELFF. CDR3 in DNA: TGTGCCACCAGGCTGGGGCCCACCGGGGAGCTGTTTTTT.